This TCR beta chain was recovered during a study of tumour-infiltrating T cells in Burkitt lymphoma (dated by TCRdb to 2018 to 2020). Background for the entire study: When TCR repertoire data were correlated with clinical outcome, productive clonality turned out to predict both overall and progression-free survival, independent of established prognosticators, age at diagnosis among them.

The library was obtained by the immunoSEQ multiplex PCR assay. The table was pulled from immuneACCESS by TCRdb, which kept in-frame rearrangements only. Such tables lose some clones; where checked, under half of the loss comes from unresolved V genes, and the rest has no known cause. For this sample the table gives some 13,000 clones, of which over 75% were detected only once. The top ten constitute roughly 1.5% of the sample. As concerns this clone: Its antigen is still unknown. Base qualities are not recorded, but no much larger clone differs from it by a single base.

From a lookup of the germline V gene (reference sequence), CDR1 and CDR2 are MNHNY and SVGAGI. Measured from the cysteine to the phenylalanine, the CDR3 is 16 residues long. Only CDR3 DNA remains: 48 bases, in frame from the first base. Between the V and J ends, shortened by 6 bases and 2 bases respectively, the junction contains 17 bases. The sequenced sample consisted of tumor tissue. This clonotype was obtained from a human donor with diffuse large B-cell lymphoma. The chain links TRBV6-6 with TRBJ1-5, with an unclear D gene assignment. CDR3 sequence: CASSPGREWGNQPQHF. The nucleotide sequence is given as TGTGCCAGCAGCCCCGGACGGGAATGGGGCAATCAGCCCCAGCATTTT.